The rows below give T cell receptor beta chains drawn from one sample of a study of OX40 agonist ivuxolimab in advanced cancers. The table came from immunoSEQ multiplex PCR; TCRdb's copy has only in-frame clones and leaves some out. The sample gives roughly 90,000 clones, approximately 90% of which show up once; 0.33% is in the top ten. The sample was CD4+ or CD8+ T cells sorted from blood, taken in a trial of the OX40 agonist ivuxolimab. These receptors all come from an adult with an advanced solid tumor such as melanoma, head and neck, liver or kidney cancer. Both conserved end residues are part of each CDR3. The D gene is left open where the match is weak. Size tells how often a clone was seen (once, few, many) or the class of an expanded clone, and some rows leave it out.

J gene,V gene,clone size,D gene,CDR3 DNA,CDR3 protein
TRBJ2-7,TRBV6-1,.,.,TGTGCCAGCAGTGAAGGGAATTTCGGCTACGAGCAGTACTTC,CASSEGNFGYEQYF
TRBJ2-3,TRBV7-2,.,TRBD2,TGTGCCAGCAGCCTTCAGCCGCGGGGGAGCACAGATACGCAGTATTTT,CASSLQPRGSTDTQYF
TRBJ2-7,TRBV7-2,.,.,TGTGCCAGCAGCGTTGTTGGAGTTGCTACCTACGAGCAGTACTTC,CASSVVGVATYEQYF
TRBJ2-3,TRBV18,.,TRBD2,TGTGCCAGCTCACCACCAAGACTAGCGGAACACACAGATACGCAGTATTTT,CASSPPRLAEHTDTQYF
TRBJ2-6,TRBV6-5,.,.,TGTGCCAGCAGTTTTGAAAGAGCTGGGGCCAACGTCCTGACTTTC,CASSFERAGANVLTF
TRBJ1-5,TRBV6-6,.,.,TGTGCCAGCAGTTTCTCAGGGGATCAGCCCCAGCATTTT,CASSFSGDQPQHF
TRBJ1-1,TRBV6-6,.,.,TGTGCCAGCATCCCCTGGGGGAACACTGAAGCTTTCTTT,CASIPWGNTEAFF
TRBJ2-7,TRBV5-1,.,TRBD2,TGCGCCAGCAGCTTGGGGCCTGGGGCTAGCGGGAGGTACGAGCAGTACTTC,CASSLGPGASGRYEQYF
TRBJ2-1,TRBV6-1,once,.,TGTGCCAGCAGTGATCAGGGTGCGTGGAATGAGCAGTTCTTC,CASSDQGAWNEQFF
TRBJ2-7,TRBV18,.,.,TGTGCCAGCTCACCGGGCTGGGGGAGCTCCTACGAGCAGTACTTC,CASSPGWGSSYEQYF
TRBJ1-2,TRBV5-4,.,.,TGTGCCAGCAGCTTGGAGGACAGTAACTATGGCTACACCTTC,CASSLEDSNYGYTF
TRBJ2-1,TRBV7-9,.,TRBD1,TGTGCCAGCAGCGAGCGACAGGGGGCTCGGAATGAGCAGTTCTTC,CASSERQGARNEQFF
TRBJ2-7,TRBV5-4,.,.,TGTGCCAGCAGCCCCAGGGACTCCTTCTACGAGCAGTACTTC,CASSPRDSFYEQYF
TRBJ2-3,TRBV18,.,TRBD2,TGTGCCAGCCAACCGACTAGCGGGAGGGTTACGCAGTATTTT,CASQPTSGRVTQYF
TRBJ2-5,TRBV29-1,.,.,TGCAGCTCGAGGGGCCCGGAGACCCAGTACTTC,CSSRGPETQYF
TRBJ1-5,TRBV6-6,.,.,TGTGCCAGCTGTCCCGGATGGGGAGAGGCTCAGCCCCAGCATTTT,CASCPGWGEAQPQHF
TRBJ2-1,TRBV18,.,TRBD2,TGTGCCAGCTCACCTAACCTAGCGGCCAATGAGCAGTTCTTC,CASSPNLAANEQFF
TRBJ2-7,TRBV29-1,.,.,TGCAGCGTTGAAGGACAGGTCGCCACCTACGAGCAGTACTTC,CSVEGQVATYEQYF
TRBJ2-2,TRBV5-1,.,TRBD2,TGCGCCAGCAGCCGTAGGACTAGCGGGGTACTAAGAACCGGGGAGCTGTTTTTT,CASSRRTSGVLRTGELFF
TRBJ1-3,TRBV10-2,.,TRBD1,TGCGCCAGCAGTTCCCCATATTGGACAGGGACAGCTGGAAACACCATATATTTT,CASSSPYWTGTAGNTIYF
TRBJ2-5,TRBV7-2,once,.,TGTGCCATTGCATCGGGGGGCGTAGTGGAGACCCAGTACTTC,CAIASGGVVETQYF
TRBJ2-3,TRBV28,once,.,TGTGCCAGCAGTTTGGCCTTAGATACGCAGTATTTT,CASSLALDTQYF